Listed below are T cell receptor beta chains from one sample, sequenced in a study of T cell clones after liver transplantation. The method was immunoSEQ multiplex PCR; TCRdb's version includes in-frame clones alone and lacks a portion of them. The table includes over 90,000 clones, around four fifths detected once. The source was CD4+ T cells from blood, collected 45 to 50 months after liver transplant. These receptors all come from a human patient who received a liver transplant. Some T cells may be graft donor cells. Both conserved end residues are part of each CDR3. The order of the fields is V gene, J gene, D gene, clone size, CDR3 DNA, CDR3 protein. D genes are given only for firm matches. Expanded clones get a size class; other rows say once, few or many, or leave the size out.

v_gene: TRBV19
j_gene: TRBJ1-1
d_gene: NA
abundance: NA
CDR3nt: TGTGCCAGTAGTACCCCAGGGAGGGGCACTGAAGCTTTCTTT
CDR3aa: CASSTPGRGTEAFF

v_gene: TRBV19
j_gene: TRBJ2-3
d_gene: NA
abundance: once
CDR3nt: TGTGCCAGTAGCACAGGAGCGAGCACAGATACGCAGTATTTT
CDR3aa: CASSTGASTDTQYF

v_gene: TRBV29-1
j_gene: TRBJ1-1
d_gene: TRBD1
abundance: once
CDR3nt: TGCAGCGCTGTTTCCGGGACAGGGGGCACTGAAGCTTTCTTT
CDR3aa: CSAVSGTGGTEAFF

v_gene: TRBV6-5
j_gene: TRBJ2-7
d_gene: TRBD1
abundance: NA
CDR3nt: TGTGCCAGCAGCTCGGACAGGCGAGACATAGAGCGGTACTTC
CDR3aa: CASSSDRRDIERYF

v_gene: TRBV5-1
j_gene: TRBJ2-5
d_gene: TRBD2
abundance: NA
CDR3nt: TGCGCCAGCAGATGGGCGGGAGGGGGGCCAGAGACCCAGTACTTC
CDR3aa: CASRWAGGGPETQYF

v_gene: TRBV7-9
j_gene: TRBJ2-3
d_gene: NA
abundance: few
CDR3nt: TGTGCCAGCAGCCAGCCGCCTCAGGGGCGGACAGATACGCAGTATTTT
CDR3aa: CASSQPPQGRTDTQYF

v_gene: TRBV14
j_gene: TRBJ2-3
d_gene: TRBD2
abundance: NA
CDR3nt: TGTGCCAGCAGCCAATATAAAGGACTAGCGGACCGCACAGATACGCAGTATTTT
CDR3aa: CASSQYKGLADRTDTQYF

v_gene: TRBV28
j_gene: TRBJ2-1
d_gene: NA
abundance: NA
CDR3nt: TGTGCCAGCAGTTTAGGAGGGGCGTTGCACAATGAGCAGTTCTTC
CDR3aa: CASSLGGALHNEQFF

v_gene: TRBV15
j_gene: TRBJ1-5
d_gene: NA
abundance: NA
CDR3nt: TGTGCCACCAGCAGGGGGGGGGTTCAGCCCCAGCATTTT
CDR3aa: CATSRGGVQPQHF

v_gene: TRBV19
j_gene: TRBJ1-2
d_gene: NA
abundance: once
CDR3nt: TGTGCCAGTACCCAAACACTAACCTATGGCTACACCTTC
CDR3aa: CASTQTLTYGYTF

v_gene: TRBV14
j_gene: TRBJ2-3
d_gene: NA
abundance: NA
CDR3nt: TGTGCCAGCAGCTATCAGCCTAGTTCCAGAGATACGCAGTATTTT
CDR3aa: CASSYQPSSRDTQYF

v_gene: TRBV19
j_gene: TRBJ2-7
d_gene: NA
abundance: NA
CDR3nt: TGTGCCAGTAGTGCCCAGGCCCTAGCGACACACGAGCAGTACTTC
CDR3aa: CASSAQALATHEQYF

v_gene: TRBV5-5
j_gene: TRBJ1-1
d_gene: TRBD1
abundance: NA
CDR3nt: TGTGCCAGCAGCCTGTTCGTAGGGGGCGCCGGGAACACTGAAGCTTTCTTT
CDR3aa: CASSLFVGGAGNTEAFF

v_gene: TRBV15
j_gene: TRBJ1-5
d_gene: NA
abundance: NA
CDR3nt: TGTGCCACCAGCACGGGTTCCCAGCCCCAGCATTTT
CDR3aa: CATSTGSQPQHF

v_gene: TRBV5-8
j_gene: TRBJ1-4
d_gene: TRBD1
abundance: NA
CDR3nt: TGTGCCAGCACCCCCGGGGACAGACAAATCAAACTGTTTTTT
CDR3aa: CASTPGDRQIKLFF

v_gene: TRBV7-8
j_gene: TRBJ2-7
d_gene: NA
abundance: many
CDR3nt: TGTGCCAGCAGCTTAACGGGGACGCCTCCCAACTACGAGCAGTACTTC
CDR3aa: CASSLTGTPPNYEQYF

v_gene: TRBV4-2
j_gene: TRBJ2-1
d_gene: TRBD2
abundance: NA
CDR3nt: TGTGCCAGCAGCCAAGGACTGGGGGCGGGAGGGCCCTCGAATGAGCAGTTCTTC
CDR3aa: CASSQGLGAGGPSNEQFF

v_gene: TRBV27
j_gene: TRBJ1-1
d_gene: NA
abundance: NA
CDR3nt: TGTGCCAGCAGTTTATCGAAGGCGGCGAACACTGAAGCTTTCTTT
CDR3aa: CASSLSKAANTEAFF

v_gene: TRBV7-9
j_gene: TRBJ1-2
d_gene: NA
abundance: NA
CDR3nt: TGTGCCAGCAGCCCACAGACACCTCAGCCCTATGGCTACACCTTC
CDR3aa: CASSPQTPQPYGYTF

v_gene: TRBV19
j_gene: TRBJ1-5
d_gene: NA
abundance: NA
CDR3nt: TGTGCCAGTAGTAATACCGGGAACGGCAATCAGCCCCAGCATTTT
CDR3aa: CASSNTGNGNQPQHF

v_gene: TRBV19
j_gene: TRBJ1-1
d_gene: NA
abundance: NA
CDR3nt: TGTGCCAGTACTCCCACAACGAACACTGAAGCTTTCTTT
CDR3aa: CASTPTTNTEAFF

v_gene: TRBV5-8
j_gene: TRBJ2-7
d_gene: TRBD1
abundance: once
CDR3nt: TGTGCCAGCAGCTGGGGACAGGCGGTTCACGAGCAGTACTTC
CDR3aa: CASSWGQAVHEQYF

v_gene: TRBV5-1
j_gene: TRBJ2-7
d_gene: TRBD1
abundance: NA
CDR3nt: TGCGCCAGCAGCTTAGGGACAGGGACCTACGAGCAGTACTTC
CDR3aa: CASSLGTGTYEQYF

v_gene: TRBV30
j_gene: TRBJ2-3
d_gene: NA
abundance: NA
CDR3nt: TGTGCCTGGAGTGTACTGACAGATACGCAGTATTTT
CDR3aa: CAWSVLTDTQYF

v_gene: TRBV20-1
j_gene: TRBJ1-2
d_gene: NA
abundance: NA
CDR3nt: TGCAGTGCTCTTACAGATCCGTCCGTCGCCTTC
CDR3aa: CSALTDPSVAF

v_gene: TRBV4-1
j_gene: TRBJ2-6
d_gene: NA
abundance: NA
CDR3nt: TGCGCCAGCAGCCAAGATATAGAACAGGGTGGGGCCAACGTCCTGACTTTC
CDR3aa: CASSQDIEQGGANVLTF

v_gene: TRBV7-9
j_gene: TRBJ1-3
d_gene: NA
abundance: once
CDR3nt: TGTGCCAGCAGTCCCACTGGTGGGGCCTCTGGAAACACCATATATTTT
CDR3aa: CASSPTGGASGNTIYF

v_gene: TRBV9
j_gene: TRBJ2-1
d_gene: TRBD2
abundance: NA
CDR3nt: TGTGCCAGCAGCTTTAACCCGCGGGGGGCCGATAATGAGCAGTTCTTC
CDR3aa: CASSFNPRGADNEQFF

v_gene: TRBV19
j_gene: TRBJ1-4
d_gene: TRBD1
abundance: NA
CDR3nt: TGTGCCAGTAGTTCTCCCAGGGGGAATAATGAAAAACTGTTTTTT
CDR3aa: CASSSPRGNNEKLFF

v_gene: TRBV2
j_gene: TRBJ2-7
d_gene: TRBD2
abundance: NA
CDR3nt: TGTGCCAGCGGGGGGGAGTACGAGCAGTACTTC
CDR3aa: CASGGEYEQYF

v_gene: TRBV7-3
j_gene: TRBJ1-5
d_gene: NA
abundance: NA
CDR3nt: TGTGCCAGCAGCCCAGGCCCAGATCAGCCCCAGCATTTT
CDR3aa: CASSPGPDQPQHF

v_gene: TRBV5-1
j_gene: TRBJ2-3
d_gene: NA
abundance: NA
CDR3nt: TGCGCCAGCAGCTTTATAGGAAAGGCAGATACGCAGTATTTT
CDR3aa: CASSFIGKADTQYF

v_gene: TRBV19
j_gene: TRBJ2-7
d_gene: NA
abundance: NA
CDR3nt: TGTGCCAGTAGTAAGGCCCCGGGGGCACGGTACGAGCAGTACTTC
CDR3aa: CASSKAPGARYEQYF

v_gene: TRBV5-1
j_gene: TRBJ2-5
d_gene: NA
abundance: NA
CDR3nt: TGCGCCAGCAGCTTGTTCGTCAGAGAGACCCAGTACTTC
CDR3aa: CASSLFVRETQYF

v_gene: TRBV6-5
j_gene: TRBJ2-7
d_gene: NA
abundance: NA
CDR3nt: TGTGCCAGCAGCCGAACAGGGACGTACTACGAGCAGTACTTC
CDR3aa: CASSRTGTYYEQYF

v_gene: TRBV9
j_gene: TRBJ2-1
d_gene: TRBD1
abundance: NA
CDR3nt: TGTGCCAGCAGCGTAAACCAGGGGGCTGGCTACAATGAGCAGTTCTTC
CDR3aa: CASSVNQGAGYNEQFF

v_gene: TRBV4-3
j_gene: TRBJ2-2
d_gene: TRBD2
abundance: NA
CDR3nt: TGCGCCAGCAGCCAAAAGACTAGCGGGAGATACACCGGGGAGCTGTTTTTT
CDR3aa: CASSQKTSGRYTGELFF

v_gene: TRBV9
j_gene: TRBJ2-2
d_gene: NA
abundance: NA
CDR3nt: TGTGCCAGCAGCGTTACTGGAAACACCGGGGAGCTGTTTTTT
CDR3aa: CASSVTGNTGELFF

v_gene: TRBV27
j_gene: TRBJ1-1
d_gene: NA
abundance: NA
CDR3nt: TGTGCCAGCAGTCCAGTTAGGCAGGGTGGTATGAACACTGAAGCTTTCTTT
CDR3aa: CASSPVRQGGMNTEAFF

v_gene: TRBV5-4
j_gene: TRBJ1-4
d_gene: NA
abundance: NA
CDR3nt: TGTGCCAGCAGCTTACAGAATGAAAAACTGTTTTTT
CDR3aa: CASSLQNEKLFF

v_gene: TRBV18
j_gene: TRBJ1-2
d_gene: NA
abundance: NA
CDR3nt: TGTGCCAGCCGCCAGGTATCTAACTATGGCTACACCTTC
CDR3aa: CASRQVSNYGYTF

v_gene: TRBV10-2
j_gene: TRBJ1-3
d_gene: NA
abundance: NA
CDR3nt: TGCGCCAGCAGTAGAAATAGGGGAGGTTCTGGAAACACCATATATTTT
CDR3aa: CASSRNRGGSGNTIYF

v_gene: TRBV4-3
j_gene: TRBJ2-7
d_gene: TRBD1
abundance: NA
CDR3nt: TGCGCCAGCAGCCAGGCCCCATGGGGACAGGGGAAGATCTCCTACGAGCAGTACTTC
CDR3aa: CASSQAPWGQGKISYEQYF

v_gene: TRBV4-2
j_gene: TRBJ2-3
d_gene: TRBD1
abundance: NA
CDR3nt: TGTGCCAGCAGCCAAGGTCAGGGGGCCACAGATACGCAGTATTTT
CDR3aa: CASSQGQGATDTQYF

v_gene: TRBV30
j_gene: TRBJ1-1
d_gene: NA
abundance: NA
CDR3nt: TGTGCCTGGAGTGGGTGGGCTGAAGCTTTCTTT
CDR3aa: CAWSGWAEAFF